This T cell receptor (beta chain) was documented in a study of T cells in Graves' hyperthyroidism and ophthalmopathy. General observations from the study: Most expanded thyroid clonotypes above 0.001 also appeared in blood.

Researchers amplified the TCR beta CDR3 regions from RNA transcripts. A set of HTBI primers served as the primers for a first-round RT-PCR of the TCR CDR3. Using its own MiXCR run on the multiplex PCR reads, TCRdb lists one record per CDR3 protein. The sample lists about 580,000 distinct CDR3 sequences; about half were seen once. This clonotype was seen repeatedly, ten times or more. Its target is not known. Exclusion of a patient resulted from uncontrolled infection, other autoimmune disease, pregnancy or lactation. Orbital computed tomography, thyroid ultrasound, serum thyroxine and TRAb, and clinical symptoms together informed the diagnoses. The sequenced sample was peripheral blood or thyroid tissue (not recorded which). This sequence originates from a woman between 18 and 29 years old with Graves' hyperthyroidism.

This CDR3 reads CASSQPTQGSSGANVLTF. In DNA, the CDR3 is TGTGCCAGCAGCCAACCGACCCAAGGGAGCTCTGGGGCCAACGTCCTGACTTTC. This chain connects TRBV11-3 to TRBJ2-6; D is possibly TRBD2 (5 bases). Trimming shortened V by 5 bases and J by 0 bases, and 17 bases separated the two germline ends. Germline loops: CDR1 SGHNT, CDR2 YENEEA. This CDR3 comprises 18 residues.